These 14 T cell receptor beta chains came from one sample sequenced in a study of blood T cell repertoires in COVID-19. TCRdb's table, derived via immunoSEQ multiplex PCR, lists solely in-frame clones and lacks some. The repertoire holds 78,000 or so clones, with about 80% as singletons. The sample comprised peripheral blood. These receptors were taken from a human donor in a cohort sampled during active COVID-19.

This clone turned up a few times. This chain uses TRBV3-1 (or the pseudogene TRBV3-2) with TRBJ1-3; 9 bases fit TRBD1. V was pared by 8 bases and J by 0 bases, with 5 bases of the junction left unmatched. The CDR3 is 15 amino acids. Germline V gene sequence: CDR1 LGHDT, CDR2 YNNKEL (reference sequence). CDR3 nucleotide sequence: TGTGCCAGCCACGGACAGGGGTACTCTGGAAACACCATATATTTT. It is translated as CASHGQGYSGNTIYF.

The V and J genes are TRBV28 and TRBJ1-5; the D is unclear. Germline V gene data show CDR1 as MDHEN and CDR2 as SYDVKM. V was clipped by 3 bases and J by 4 bases, with 4 bases between them. This CDR3 has 12 amino acids. As DNA, the CDR3 is TGTGCCAGCAGTTTTAGTAATCAGCCCCAGCATTTT. It encodes CASSFSNQPQHF.

The chain couples TRBV3-1 (or the pseudogene TRBV3-2) to TRBJ1-6; D possibly corresponds to TRBD1 (6 bases). Trimming removed 3 bases at V and 4 bases at J, with 7 bases between. The CDR3 runs to 14 residues. Looked up from germline, CDR1 is LGHDT and CDR2 is YNNKEL (reference sequence). CDR3 loop: CASSQGAYNSPLHF. DNA of the CDR3: TGTGCCAGCAGCCAGGGGGCGTATAATTCACCCCTCCACTTT.

This chain connects TRBV12-3 or TRBV12-4 to TRBJ2-2; D might be TRBD2 (6 bases). CDR3 length: 13 residues. Trimming took off 7 bases at V and 4 bases at J, with 10 bases between the two ends. The CDR3 loop reads CASKLASTGELFF. The CDR3 DNA sequence: TGTGCCAGCAAGCTAGCGTCCACCGGGGAGCTGTTTTTT.

The V call is TRBV7-2, the J call TRBJ2-7; the D gene is possibly TRBD1 (6 bases). V was pared by 5 bases and J by 2 bases, with 13 bases between. The CDR3 length is 14 residues. Germline CDR1 is SGHTA and CDR2 is FQGNSA. The CDR3 nucleotides read TGTGCCAGCAGCGCAGAGACAGGAGCCTACGAGCAGTACTTC. This codes for CASSAETGAYEQYF.

This clone was recorded only once. The chain links TRBV7-8 to TRBJ2-6; D is unresolved. This CDR3 region has 16 residues. The germline V gene has CDR1 SGHVS and CDR2 FQNEAQ. Trimming shortened V by 4 bases and J by 0 bases, and 10 bases separated the two germline ends. The CDR3 nucleotides read TGTGCCAGCAGCTCCCCTTCCTTCTCTGGGGCCAACGTCCTGACTTTC. It is translated as CASSSPSFSGANVLTF.

The V gene is TRBV19, the J gene TRBJ1-1; no clear D gene. The V gene lost 3 bases and the J gene lost 3 bases, with 14 bases spanning the gap. The CDR3 sequence is 15 residues long. CDR1 LNHDA and CDR2 SQIVND come from the germline V gene (reference sequence). This chain's CDR3 is CASSILASGYTEAFF. Here the CDR3 DNA reads TGTGCCAGTAGTATCTTGGCCTCAGGTTACACTGAAGCTTTCTTT.

The chain employs TRBV18 and TRBJ1-4; TRBD1 matches at 9 bases. This CDR3 region has 15 residues. The trim removed 0 bases at V and 10 bases at J, leaving 6 bases unmatched. Germline V CDR1 and CDR2: KGHSH, LQKENI. The CDR3 is CASSPPPGQGVKLFF. CDR3 nucleotides: TGTGCCAGCTCACCACCTCCGGGACAGGGTGTAAAACTGTTTTTT.

The genes are TRBV30 and TRBJ1-5; 9 bases agree with TRBD1. From germline, CDR1 is GTSNPN and CDR2 SVGIG (reference sequence). Germline trimming cut 1 base from V and 1 base from J; bases unmatched to any gene: 5. The CDR3 has 16 amino acids. CDR3 sequence (DNA): TGTGCCTGGAGTGCCCGGACAGGGGCGAGCAATCAGCCCCAGCATTTT. Protein: CAWSARTGASNQPQHF.

The table lists this clone with a few counts. The rearrangement joins TRBV6-5 to TRBJ1-1; no clear D. The CDR3 runs to 13 residues. The V end was cut by 0 bases, the J end by 5 bases, with 7 bases between. Germline V gene data show CDR1 as MNHEY and CDR2 as SVGAGI. The CDR3 spells CASSYSTRTEAFF. The CDR3 DNA is TGTGCCAGCAGTTACTCGACGAGGACTGAAGCTTTCTTT.

V and J are TRBV11-3 and TRBJ2-3; maybe TRBD2 (7 bases). In germline, CDR1 is SGHNT, CDR2 YENEEA. This CDR3 region has 18 residues. The ends were cut back, 5 bases at V and 0 bases at J, with 21 bases in the middle. This CDR3 reads CASSAGLGGLTSTDTQYF. CDR3 in DNA: TGTGCCAGCAGCGCCGGACTAGGGGGGCTCACTAGCACAGATACGCAGTATTTT.

The chain is built from TRBV28 and TRBJ2-1; TRBD1 agrees at 11 bases. Per the germline V gene, CDR1 is MDHEN and CDR2 is SYDVKM. This CDR3 spans 16 amino acids. Unmatched junction bases numbered 10, after V lost 7 bases and J lost 5 bases. DNA of the CDR3: TGTGCCAGCACCCCCTGGGGACAGGGGGTCAACAATGAGCAGTTCTTC. This codes for CASTPWGQGVNNEQFF.

This chain connects TRBV2 to TRBJ2-1; possible D gene TRBD2, 5 bases. Germline V CDR1 and CDR2: SNHLY, FYNNEI. CDR3 length equals 14 residues. V lost 6 bases, J lost 8 bases, and 17 bases lay in between. The chain's CDR3 is CASSGLRSSHEQFF. CDR3 coding DNA: TGTGCCAGCAGCGGACTCCGATCTTCCCATGAGCAGTTCTTC.

This rearrangement joins TRBV7-3 to TRBJ2-3; D is possibly TRBD2 (7 bases). Between the trimmed V and J ends, which lost 5 bases and 5 bases, there was a span of 14 bases. Germline CDR1 reads SGHTA; CDR2 reads FQGTGA. The CDR3 length is 14 residues. In DNA, the CDR3 is TGTGCCAGCAGCCTCGCGGGGGCTGAAGATACGCAGTATTTT. Residues: CASSLAGAEDTQYF.